What follows is one T cell receptor beta chain and its context. Its antigen is currently unknown. This CDR3 has 15 residues. Trimming stripped 1 base from V and 4 bases from J, with 10 bases between. The V gene's germline CDR1 is KGHSH and CDR2 LQKENI. This record comes from a study of cytomegalovirus exposure and HLA in healthy donors. Primers included in the PCR were 60 Vbeta and 13 Jbeta primers. Here immunoSEQ multiplex PCR was the method, and the copy in TCRdb shows in-frame clones only, minus some. This sample has under 40,000 clones, with about 72% found just once. Findings and limits, study-wide: Per a prior analysis, the majority of TCR beta V segments were productive roughly 87% or roughly 30% of the time.

Specimen: PBMCs. The clonotype originates from a woman in her twenties or thirties in good health and CMV-seropositive. This chain uses TRBV18 with TRBJ2-2; D gene uncertain. The CDR3 bases are TGTGCCAGCTCACCACGGGTACAGAGCACCGGGGAGCTGTTTTTT. Protein product: CASSPRVQSTGELFF.